The TCR beta chain described here comes from a study of blood T cell repertoires in COVID-19. Profiled with immunoSEQ multiplex PCR; TCRdb holds only in-frame clones, not every one. The table records under 450,000 clones, approximately 84% of them present only once. This clonotype originated in a young woman who had recovered from COVID-19. Specimen: PBMCs or T cells enriched from blood (not recorded which).

Written as DNA, the CDR3 is TGTGCCTGGTCTTGGGGGCACCCCGAAATGGATAATTCACCCCTCCACTTT. This encodes CAWSWGHPEMDNSPLHF. The chain has TRBV30 and TRBJ1-6; D perhaps matches TRBD1 (6 bases). There are 17 residues in the CDR3. V was cut by 5 bases and J by 5 bases, with 22 bases left in between. Germline assignment: CDR1 GTSNPN and CDR2 SVGIG (reference sequence). Looking up the rest from reference TRBV30 and TRBJ1-6 gives the full variable domain: SQTIHQWPATLVQPVGSPLSLECTVEGTSNPNLYWYRQAAGRGLQLLFYSVGIGQISSEVPQNLSASRPQDRQFILSSKKLLLSDSGFYLCAWSWGHPEMDNSPLHFGNGTRLTVT.